Listed below are T cell receptor beta chains from one sample, sequenced in a study of T cells in Graves' hyperthyroidism and ophthalmopathy. TCRdb analysed the multiplex PCR reads with MiXCR anew, one entry per CDR3 protein. The sample shows 600,000 to 800,000 distinct CDR3 sequences, over 35% of them seen only once. Input material: blood. The receptors originated from a woman aged 40 to 50 with Graves' hyperthyroidism. Both conserved end residues are part of each CDR3. D genes are given only for firm matches. Part of the rows lack a size; the others show once, few, many or a class for expanded clones.

TRBV2	TRBJ2-2	-	-	TGTGCCAGAGAGCGGGTGAACACCGGGGAGCTGTTTTTT	CARERVNTGELFF
TRBV7-9	TRBJ2-2	few	-	TGTGCCAGCAGCTTAGGGTCCGGATTGAACACCGGGGAGCTGTTTTTT	CASSLGSGLNTGELFF
TRBV19	TRBJ1-1	-	TRBD1	TGTGCCACTGTCCGGGACAGGGCTCCCTTGGGTGGTAGAGACGCTGAAGCTTTCTTT	CATVRDRAPLGGRDAEAFF
TRBV7-2	TRBJ2-7	-	TRBD2	TGTGCCGGCAGCTTAATTAGCGGGAGGGCCTCCCACGAGCAGTACTTC	CAGSLISGRASHEQYF
TRBV12-3/TRBV12-4	TRBJ2-6	many	-	TGTGCCAGCAGTTTGGTAGGGCCTGGGGCCAACGTCCTGACTTTC	CASSLVGPGANVLTF
TRBV6-5	TRBJ1-1	few	-	TGTGCCAGCAGTTTCCGACCCGAGGGCACTGAAGCTTTCTTT	CASSFRPEGTEAFF
TRBV4-3	TRBJ2-7	-	-	TGCGCCAGCAGCCAAGATGGGGTGGGGCCGCAGTACTTC	CASSQDGVGPQYF
TRBV11-2	TRBJ1-2	few	TRBD1	TGTGCCAGCAGCCGAGAAATGGGACAGGGTGTCTTC	CASSREMGQGVF
TRBV20-1	TRBJ2-5	-	-	TGCAGTGCTGGGGGGACTAGGGGGCCAGATACGCAGTACTTC	CSAGGTRGPDTQYF
TRBV10-2	TRBJ1-1	many	TRBD1	TGTGCCAGCAGTGACTGGGGACAGGTGAACACTGAAGCTTTCTTT	CASSDWGQVNTEAFF
TRBV20-1	TRBJ2-3	-	TRBD2	TGCAGTGCTAGACAACTAGCGGGAGGGTCGGATACGCAGTATTTT	CSARQLAGGSDTQYF
TRBV5-4	TRBJ1-2	once	TRBD1	TGTGCCAGCAGCCCAGGACAGGGGAGTCTTGGCTACACCTTC	CASSPGQGSLGYTF
TRBV29-1	TRBJ2-2	-	-	TGCAGCGTAGACAGGGAGGACACCGGGGAGCTGTTTTTT	CSVDREDTGELFF
TRBV5-1	TRBJ1-2	many	-	TGCGCCAGCAGCTTCCTCGGGTATGGCTACACCTTC	CASSFLGYGYTF
TRBV19	TRBJ1-1	many	-	TGTGCCAGTAGTAGCAGGGATCGGACCACTGAAGCTTTCTTT	CASSSRDRTTEAFF
TRBV10-3	TRBJ1-4	-	-	TGTGCCATCAGTGGGGCAGGGGACGGAAAACTGTTTTTT	CAISGAGDGKLFF
TRBV19	TRBJ1-1	few	TRBD1	TGTGCCAGTAGTCGACCCGGGGACAGCTATGAAGCTTTCTTT	CASSRPGDSYEAFF
TRBV5-1	TRBJ1-3	few	-	TGCGCCAGCAGCCAAGTAACGGGGTTCGGAAACACCATATATTTT	CASSQVTGFGNTIYF
TRBV7-2	TRBJ2-7	-	TRBD1	TGTGCCAGCAGCTTAGGAGGGGACAGAAACTACGAGCAGTACTTC	CASSLGGDRNYEQYF
TRBV7-9	TRBJ1-5	-	-	TGTGCCAGCTCACCCGGTGGAGGGGAGCAGCCCCAGCATTTT	CASSPGGGEQPQHF
TRBV6-5	TRBJ1-1	many	-	TGTGCCAGCAGTTACGGGGCGACTGAAGCTTTCTTT	CASSYGATEAFF
TRBV7-9	TRBJ2-7	many	TRBD1	TGTGCCAGCAGCTCCAACCGGGACAGGCTATACGAGCAGTACTTC	CASSSNRDRLYEQYF
TRBV9	TRBJ1-2	few	-	TGTGCCAGCAGCCCGGGGGGGATAGCCTATGGCTACACCTTC	CASSPGGIAYGYTF